These 4 T cell receptor beta chains originate from one sample sequenced in a study of shared clonotypes between healthy human individuals. Produced via immunoSEQ multiplex PCR; TCRdb's table is partial and in-frame only. The table shows approximately 2.1 million clones, with roughly 93% occurring only once. The sample taken for sequencing was naive CD4+ T cells from PBMCs. The sample's subset: CD45RA+ positively selected. The receptors originated from a man younger than 35 in good health. Some clones in this sample may be carry-over from other donors' samples.

The chain is built from TRBV10-2 and TRBJ2-7; 10 positions agree with TRBD2. CDR1 is WSHSY, CDR2 SAAADI, per germline. This CDR3 is 14 amino acids long. Trimming cost V 4 bases and J 5 bases; bases outside gene matches: 5. The CDR3 loop is CASSGAGGRNEQYF. CDR3 coding DNA: TGCGCCAGCAGTGGAGCGGGAGGGAGGAACGAGCAGTACTTC.

The count of this clone is one. Other DNA sequences of this sample code for an identical CDR3. The rearrangement links TRBV28 to TRBJ1-1; the D is unclear. This CDR3 contains 12 residues. Trimming cost V 6 bases and J 0 bases, with 5 bases left between them. Germline assignment: CDR1 MDHEN and CDR2 SYDVKM. The CDR3 sequence is CASRGMNTEAFF. The CDR3 DNA is TGTGCCAGCAGAGGTATGAACACTGAAGCTTTCTTT.

This rearrangement joins TRBV7-2 to TRBJ2-3; 8 bases fit TRBD2. V lost 4 bases to trimming and J lost 0 bases; unmatched junction nucleotides: 6. The CDR3 is 16 amino acids. Per the germline V gene, CDR1 is SGHTA and CDR2 is FQGNSA. The CDR3 DNA sequence: TGTGCCAGCAGCTCCGTAGCGGGGCGGAGCACAGATACGCAGTATTTT. This translates into CASSSVAGRSTDTQYF.

A few counts support this clone. V usage is TRBV15 and J usage is TRBJ1-2; perhaps TRBD1 as D (5 bases). This CDR3 has 17 residues. V was pared by 1 base and J by 1 base, with 16 bases between. Germline CDR1 LNHNV, CDR2 YYDKDF (reference sequence). CDR3 nucleotides: TGTGCCACCAGCAGAGGTGGGTCAGGGCTACGTAACTATGGCTACACCTTC. Translation: CATSRGGSGLRNYGYTF. The full variable domain, completed using reference TRBV15 and TRBJ1-2, is DAMVIQNPRYQVTQFGKPVTLSCSQTLNHNVMYWYQQKSSQAPKLLFHYYDKDFNNEADTPDNFQSRRPNTSFCFLDIRSPGLGDTAMYLCATSRGGSGLRNYGYTFGSGTRLTVV.